This is a list of T cell receptor beta chains from one sample in a study of OX40 agonist ivuxolimab in advanced cancers. The data were produced by immunoSEQ multiplex PCR, yet TCRdb's version contains in-frame clones alone and is incomplete. The sample yields tens of thousands of clones, 88% seen once. The sample in question was CD4+ or CD8+ T cells sorted from blood, obtained in a trial of the OX40 agonist ivuxolimab. The receptors were sampled from an adult with an advanced solid tumor such as melanoma, head and neck, liver or kidney cancer. Both conserved end residues are part of each CDR3. D genes are given only for firm matches. Clone size, where shown, is once, few, many, or a class for clones that have expanded.

J gene	clone size	V gene	D gene	CDR3 protein	CDR3 DNA
TRBJ1-5	.	TRBV6-5	.	CASSVRGGGQPQHF	TGTGCCAGCAGTGTCCGTGGGGGGGGGCAGCCCCAGCATTTT
TRBJ2-6	once	TRBV7-3	TRBD1	CASSRTGTGANVLTF	TGTGCCAGCAGCAGGACAGGGACTGGGGCCAACGTCCTGACTTTC
TRBJ1-1	.	TRBV19	.	CASTISTSLRAFF	TGTGCCAGTACGATATCAACGTCCCTCAGGGCTTTCTTT
TRBJ2-3	.	TRBV5-1	.	CASTLSSTDTQYF	TGCGCCAGCACCCTCTCTAGCACAGATACGCAGTATTTT
TRBJ1-1	.	TRBV9	.	CASSGSSRLNTEAFF	TGTGCCAGCAGCGGAAGTTCAAGGCTGAACACTGAAGCTTTCTTT
TRBJ2-5	.	TRBV29-1	TRBD2	CSVEEGRGPQETQYF	TGCAGCGTTGAAGAAGGGAGGGGCCCCCAAGAGACCCAGTACTTC
TRBJ1-2	once	TRBV11-1	.	CASSSGAATNYGYTF	TGTGCCAGCAGCTCTGGGGCGGCGACTAACTATGGCTACACCTTC
TRBJ2-6	.	TRBV19	TRBD1	CASSPGQGDSGANVLTF	TGTGCCAGTAGTCCGGGACAGGGTGATTCTGGGGCCAACGTCCTGACTTTC
TRBJ1-4	.	TRBV7-9	.	CASSLLSGFNEKLFF	TGTGCCAGCAGCTTATTGTCAGGATTCAATGAAAAACTGTTTTTT
TRBJ2-1	.	TRBV4-3	TRBD2	CASSQAIQRGGNEQFF	TGCGCCAGCAGCCAAGCGATCCAGCGGGGGGGAAATGAGCAGTTCTTC
TRBJ1-2	.	TRBV2	TRBD1	CASKGQGAAGGYTF	TGTGCCAGCAAAGGGCAGGGGGCAGCGGGAGGCTACACCTTC
TRBJ1-1	.	TRBV18	.	CASSPAEGEAFF	TGTGCCAGCTCACCGGCCGAGGGTGAAGCTTTCTTT
TRBJ2-6	.	TRBV28	.	CASFQGGANVLTF	TGTGCCAGTTTCCAGGGGGGGGCCAACGTCCTGACTTTC
TRBJ2-7	.	TRBV7-9	.	CASSPLVGGDYEQYF	TGTGCCAGCAGTCCCCTAGTGGGGGGTGACTACGAGCAGTACTTC
TRBJ1-4	.	TRBV6-6	TRBD1	CASRPGSGTDNEKLFF	TGTGCCAGCAGACCCGGATCGGGGACAGACAATGAAAAACTGTTTTTT
TRBJ2-5	.	TRBV7-3	TRBD2	CASSLQRGGQETQYF	TGTGCCAGCAGCTTACAGCGGGGGGGCCAAGAGACCCAGTACTTC
TRBJ1-4	.	TRBV28	.	CASSLWQPSTNEKLFF	TGTGCCAGCAGTTTATGGCAGCCCTCAACTAATGAAAAACTGTTTTTT
TRBJ2-7	.	TRBV14	.	CASSQARGGFHEQYF	TGTGCCAGCAGCCAAGCTCGAGGGGGGTTCCACGAGCAGTACTTC
TRBJ1-5	.	TRBV4-3	.	CASSQEQGRAQHF	TGCGCCAGCAGCCAAGAACAGGGTAGGGCCCAGCATTTT
TRBJ2-5	.	TRBV7-3	.	CASSASRVVPETQYF	TGTGCCAGCAGCGCATCCAGGGTTGTTCCGGAGACCCAGTACTTC
TRBJ2-7	.	TRBV4-2	.	CASSLIFYRRDYEQYF	TGTGCCAGCAGCCTAATATTCTACAGGAGAGACTACGAGCAGTACTTC
TRBJ2-2	.	TRBV11-2	.	CASSPPGLRATGELFF	TGTGCCAGCAGCCCCCCTGGTCTCAGGGCGACCGGGGAGCTGTTTTTT
TRBJ2-5	once	TRBV5-1	.	CASSLRSPHGETQYF	TGCGCCAGCAGCTTGAGAAGTCCTCATGGAGAGACCCAGTACTTC
TRBJ2-1	.	TRBV27	.	CASKERNEQFF	TGTGCCAGCAAGGAACGCAATGAGCAGTTCTTC
TRBJ1-4	.	TRBV5-1	.	CASSLAAATNEKLFF	TGCGCCAGCAGCTTGGCGGCTGCAACTAATGAAAAACTGTTTTTT
TRBJ2-5	.	TRBV9	.	CASSSLRSGETQYF	TGTGCCAGCAGCTCTCTCCGGTCAGGGGAGACCCAGTACTTC
TRBJ1-6	once	TRBV19	.	CATNPRDGSPLHF	TGTGCCACCAACCCCAGGGATGGTTCACCCCTCCACTTT
TRBJ1-3	.	TRBV5-1	.	CASSLDTAGNTIYF	TGCGCCAGCAGCTTGGACACCGCTGGAAACACCATATATTTT
TRBJ2-1	.	TRBV11-3	.	CASSLDRAILDEQFF	TGTGCCAGCAGCTTAGATAGGGCTATCCTCGATGAGCAGTTCTTC
TRBJ2-5	.	TRBV27	.	CASSLGSQETQYF	TGTGCCAGCAGTTTGGGCAGCCAAGAGACCCAGTACTTC
TRBJ2-2	.	TRBV7-6	.	CASSPSTAGELFF	TGTGCCAGCAGCCCCTCGACTGCCGGGGAGCTGTTTTTT
TRBJ2-1	.	TRBV27	.	CASSPRSGPQFF	TGTGCCAGCAGCCCCAGATCCGGGCCCCAGTTCTTC
TRBJ2-3	.	TRBV7-2	TRBD1	CASSLAGTGGLGTDTQYF	TGTGCCAGCAGCTTAGCAGGGACAGGGGGACTTGGCACAGATACGCAGTATTTT
TRBJ1-4	once	TRBV27	.	CASNTRKGGEKLFF	TGTGCCAGCAATACCCGGAAAGGAGGTGAAAAACTGTTTTTT
TRBJ2-5	.	TRBV7-6	.	CASSLNVQETQYF	TGTGCCAGCAGTCTAAATGTCCAAGAGACCCAGTACTTC
TRBJ2-5	.	TRBV4-1	.	CASSQAQQETQYF	TGCGCCAGCAGCCAAGCCCAACAAGAGACCCAGTACTTC
TRBJ2-1	.	TRBV5-4	.	CASSLAGQNEQFF	TGTGCCAGCAGCTTGGCGGGGCAGAATGAGCAGTTCTTC
TRBJ2-2	.	TRBV6-6	.	CASRRQGRIGELFF	TGTGCCAGCAGGCGCCAGGGAAGAATCGGGGAGCTGTTTTTT
TRBJ2-2	.	TRBV5-1	TRBD1	CASSLVGGAVGELFF	TGCGCCAGCAGCTTGGTAGGGGGCGCGGTCGGGGAGCTGTTTTTT
TRBJ2-1	.	TRBV28	.	CASSFLWGPDLNLYNEQFF	TGTGCCAGCAGTTTCCTCTGGGGGCCAGACCTCAACTTGTACAATGAGCAGTTCTTC
TRBJ2-7	.	TRBV4-3	.	CASSQGDEQYF	TGCGCCAGCAGCCAAGGGGACGAGCAGTACTTC
TRBJ1-2	.	TRBV14	TRBD1	CASRLGQGTGGYTF	TGTGCCAGCAGGCTCGGACAGGGAACGGGCGGCTACACCTTC
TRBJ2-3	.	TRBV18	TRBD2	CASSSLAGGSTDTQYF	TGTGCCAGCTCATCGTTAGCGGGGGGGAGCACAGATACGCAGTATTTT
TRBJ2-2	.	TRBV10-3	TRBD1	CAISDYRGAGELFF	TGTGCCATCAGCGATTACAGGGGGGCCGGGGAGCTGTTTTTT
TRBJ1-1	.	TRBV9	.	CASSVEAQLNTEAFF	TGTGCCAGCAGCGTAGAGGCACAATTGAACACTGAAGCTTTCTTT
TRBJ1-1	.	TRBV28	.	CASSPTTTEAFF	TGTGCCAGCAGCCCCACCACGACTGAAGCTTTCTTT
TRBJ2-2	.	TRBV25-1	TRBD1	CASSRQGLDTGELFF	TGTGCCAGCAGTAGACAGGGGCTAGACACCGGGGAGCTGTTTTTT
TRBJ1-1	.	TRBV5-1	TRBD1	CASREGQGAMNTEAFF	TGCGCCAGCAGGGAGGGACAGGGGGCAATGAACACTGAAGCTTTCTTT
TRBJ2-5	.	TRBV27	TRBD2	CASSLSGTSAETQYF	TGTGCCAGCAGTTTGTCCGGGACTAGCGCGGAGACCCAGTACTTC